The T cell receptor (beta chain) under discussion was sequenced for a study of shared clonotypes between healthy human individuals (TCRdb year 2020). Concerning the study at large: The cohort comprised two women and three men aged 18 to 49 years. Leukapheresis yielded between about 0.85 and 9.5 billion PBMCs per donor. To increase sequencing depth and limit assay-specific biases, TCR repertoire library preparation and sequencing were carried out by different laboratories using diverse techniques. Per donor, three plates each were used for CD4 naive and CD4 memory, two for CD8 naive, and one for CD8 memory. The study deeply sequenced blood TCR repertoires of five healthy adults to estimate repertoire size and the extent of clonotype sharing between individuals. Summary of the overall study and its limitations: Sampling was restricted to blood, and TCR repertoires in tissue are likely to differ from TCR repertoires in blood. Pairwise subsampling indicated that sequencing depth was expected to affect the degree of clonotype sharing among donors. Larger estimated clonotype richness was generally found for naive subsets than for memory subsets. When several donors were compared, the shared fraction of clonotypes was 5% to 6.5% for naive CD4, roughly 3.4% for naive CD8, 2% to 2.5% for memory CD4, and around 0.4% for memory CD8. The genetic and exposure-history diversity represented was limited by the small number of donors. Incomplete sequencing was indicated by rarefaction of sorted-subset datasets, despite the large sequencing depth. Higher generation probabilities were observed for clonotypes shared by all four sorted-subset donors than for non-shared clonotypes.

From its cysteine to its phenylalanine, the CDR3 spans 17 amino acids. Of the read, only the CDR3 DNA is kept; its 51 bases are in frame from base 1. The CDR1 and CDR2 encoded by the germline V gene (reference sequence) are SEHNR and FQNEAQ. Trimming takes 1 base off V and 5 bases off J; junction bases not matched to a gene: 9. As for this clone: Its binding antigen is unknown. It has no much larger one-base neighbor in the sample; base qualities were not kept.

TCR CDR3 regions were amplified from genomic DNA by multiplex PCR using the deep immunoSEQ assay. Genomic DNA extracted from each cell subset was distributed evenly over all wells of several immunoSEQ 96-well plates, and each plate served as one replicate. Each replicate PCR for sorted subsets received about 220 ng genomic DNA, equal to about 30,000 T cell genomes. Purified libraries were quantified with a Qubit 3.0 fluorometer, sized on a Bioanalyzer 2100, and re-quantified with the KAPA Library Quantification kit. A separate single-read 150-cycle Illumina NextSeq 550 flow cell was used to sequence each immunoSEQ 96-well plate. In the paper's pipeline: The immunoSEQ output contained only junctional sequences without quality scores, so filtering could not match that applied to full-length reads. To assign V/J genes and CDR3, sequences were annotated using PyIR, a Python wrapper for IgBLAST v1.9, with IMGT germline references. Reads with weak V/J assignments (E-value above 1e-6), missing CDR3, stop codons, out-of-frame junctions, or ambiguous translated residues were removed. V3J clonotypes were defined as sequences sharing the same inferred V gene, J gene, and CDR3 amino acid sequence. The percentage overlap between two repertoires was calculated by dividing the number of shared unique clonotypes by the size of the smaller repertoire. RTK rarefaction, the Chao1 estimator, and Recon v2.1 estimates of unobserved clonotypes were used to assess repertoire richness. For all TCRbeta clonotypes obtained by the gDNA method from four donors, generation probabilities were computed with OLGA. TCRdb limited this immuneACCESS table to in-frame rearrangements with V and J called. A share of clones is missing; checked studies link under half to unresolved V genes, and the rest is unexplained. That table supplies the V and J calls and clone size; D and trimming were determined from the DNA. This sample has hundreds of thousands of clones in its table, and more than 95% of those were observed once. Of the sample, about 0.057% is held by the ten largest clones.

Donors were healthy HIV-negative adults with no recently reported acute infections or vaccinations. Every donor was a Caucasian adult living in Nashville, Tennessee, USA. CD4+ T cells were enriched through magnetic negative selection, after which naive cells were positively selected on CD45RA and the remaining negative fraction served as the memory subset. Blood was obtained by leukapheresis, after which PBMCs were separated by Ficoll-Histopaque density gradient centrifugation and cryopreserved in liquid nitrogen vapor phase. Analytical flow cytometry was used to check the purity and quantity of each magnetically sorted T cell population. From each sorted fraction, genomic DNA was isolated and quantified by UV absorbance on a Nanodrop 2000c.

This clonotype originated in a woman aged 30 to 39 in good health. The chain is assembled from TRBV7-9 and TRBJ2-2; 8 bases in the middle match TRBD1. The sample was naive CD4+ T cells sorted from blood. Per the publication, the cell subset or site label means: CD45RA+ positively selected. The bases are TGTGCCAGCAGCTTAGTCCCAGGACAGGGTCGGACCGGGGAGCTGTTTTTT. Translated, it reads CASSLVPGQGRTGELFF.